A single sample is the source of the 22 T cell receptor beta chains below, sequenced in a study of neoadjuvant nivolumab and ipilimumab in lung cancer. Generated by immunoSEQ multiplex PCR, the TCRdb table keeps only in-frame clones and is missing some. There are about 18,000 clones in the sample; around three quarters occur only once, and over 6% lies in the top ten. Sequenced material: tumor tissue, taken after neoadjuvant nivolumab, alone or with ipilimumab, at or shortly before surgery. The receptor source for this set is an adult with non-small cell lung cancer.

This clone was seen a single time. The gene calls are TRBV5-1 and TRBJ2-7; the match to TRBD1 covers 9 bases. CDR1 SGHRS and CDR2 YFSETQ come from the germline V gene. The CDR3 runs 14 residues. The junction had 3 bases not matched to a gene; V was cut back by 0 bases and J by 5 bases. CDR3 loop: CASSLGGTGNEQYF. In nucleotides, the CDR3 is TGCGCCAGCAGCTTGGGGGGGACAGGGAACGAGCAGTACTTC.

V gene TRBV15 combines with J gene TRBJ2-5, with 7 bases aligning to TRBD1. This CDR3 region has 14 residues. Germline loops: CDR1 LNHNV, CDR2 YYDKDF (reference sequence). Unmatched junction bases numbered 1, after V lost 1 base and J lost 2 bases. The CDR3 coding sequence is TGTGCCACCAGCAGAGGACAGGGACAAGAGACCCAGTACTTC. Encoded protein: CATSRGQGQETQYF.

The J gene is TRBJ2-5, the V gene TRBV7-2, with a possible D match to TRBD1 (5 bases). The V and J ends lost 1 base and 5 bases respectively, with 11 bases between them. This CDR3 is built from 14 residues. Germline V CDR1 and CDR2: SGHTA, FQGNSA. The CDR3 coding sequence is TGTGCCAGCAGCTTAGGCCCAGGGATGGAGACCCAGTACTTC. Translated: CASSLGPGMETQYF.

V and J are TRBV27 and TRBJ2-7, with TRBD2 matching 9 bases. With V trimmed by 7 bases and J by 1 base, 8 bases remained unmatched. Germline CDR1 is MNHEY and CDR2 is SMNVEV (reference sequence). The CDR3 is made up of 15 amino acids. The CDR3 region has the DNA TGTGCCAGCACCAGGTCCCTAGCGGGGTCCTACGAGCAGTACTTC. Translation: CASTRSLAGSYEQYF.

The CDR3 loop is CASREDSTDTQYF. CDR3 sequence (DNA): TGCGCCAGCAGGGAGGACAGCACAGATACGCAGTATTTT. The chain employs TRBV5-1 and TRBJ2-3; D possibly corresponds to TRBD2 (5 bases). V lost 5 bases to trimming and J lost 0 bases, with 7 bases between them. CDR3 length: 13 amino acids. Per germline, CDR1 SGHRS and CDR2 YFSETQ.

V usage is TRBV5-3 and J usage is TRBJ1-4; D gene uncertain. TRBV5-3 is flagged as an ORF with uncertain function. The CDR3 extends over 15 amino acids. Deletions cut 4 bases from V and 2 bases from J, with 12 bases between. The CDR3 bases are TGTGCCAGAAGCCACTTCAACCGGACTAATGAAAAACTGTTTTTT. Its translation: CARSHFNRTNEKLFF.

This clone is labeled as medium-sized (0.01 to 0.1%). Other DNA sequences of this sample code for an identical CDR3. The gene calls are TRBV11-2 and TRBJ2-2; perhaps TRBD2 as D (6 bases). The CDR3 is made up of 16 amino acids. Germline-derived CDR1 and CDR2 are SGHAT and FQNNGV. V was pared by 5 bases and J by 2 bases, with 15 bases between. The CDR3 loop is CASSPSGTVNTGELFF. The CDR3 nucleotides read TGTGCCAGCAGCCCTAGTGGGACTGTCAACACCGGGGAGCTGTTTTTT.

The rearrangement uses TRBV14 and TRBJ2-1, with D unresolved. V was pared by 4 bases and J by 3 bases, with 16 bases between. Per the germline V gene, CDR1 is SGHDN and CDR2 is FVKESK. The CDR3 contains 16 residues. CDR3 region: CASSPSRRGVYNEQFF. CDR3 nucleotides: TGTGCCAGCAGCCCCTCAAGGAGAGGAGTCTACAATGAGCAGTTCTTC.

V gene TRBV29-1 combines with J gene TRBJ2-5; 8 bases fit TRBD1. CDR3 size: 16 residues. With V trimmed by 1 base and J by 4 bases, 11 bases remained unmatched. The V gene's germline CDR1 is SQVTM and CDR2 ANQGSEA. CDR3 protein: CSVEGNRGAVLETQYF. CDR3 bases: TGCAGCGTTGAAGGGAACAGGGGGGCGGTTTTAGAGACCCAGTACTTC.

The rearrangement joins TRBV28 to TRBJ2-7, with D unclear. Trimming pared 5 bases from V and 2 bases from J, leaving 13 bases between. The CDR3 contains 14 residues. CDR1 is MDHEN, CDR2 SYDVKM, per germline. For the CDR3, the DNA is TGTGCCAGCAGTCTAATTGGAGTTACCTACGAGCAGTACTTC. Translating it yields CASSLIGVTYEQYF.

This clone came up a few times. The rearrangement uses TRBV29-1 and TRBJ2-7; D possibly corresponds to TRBD1 (5 bases). Per the germline V gene, CDR1 is SQVTM and CDR2 is ANQGSEA. This CDR3 comprises 14 residues. V lost 4 bases, J lost 0 bases, and 13 bases lay in between. CDR3 in amino acids: CSVVQGRSSYEQYF. CDR3 nucleotides: TGCAGCGTTGTTCAGGGCCGAAGCTCCTACGAGCAGTACTTC.

V gene TRBV5-4 combines with J gene TRBJ1-1, with a weak D call TRBD1 (5 bases). V lost 3 bases to trimming and J lost 1 base, with 10 bases between them. The CDR3 is made up of 14 amino acids. CDR1 is SGHNT and CDR2 is YYREEE in the germline V gene (reference sequence). CDR3 nucleotide sequence: TGTGCCAGCAGCTCGCAGGGCAAGAACACTGAAGCTTTCTTT. Its translation: CASSSQGKNTEAFF.

The rearrangement uses TRBV4-3 and TRBJ1-1, with D possibly being TRBD1 (5 bases). V shed 1 base and J shed 0 bases, with 6 bases lying between them. The germline gives CDR1 LGHNA, CDR2 YSLEER. CDR3 length: 14 residues. The CDR3, as DNA: TGCGCCAGCAGCCAAGGGGACCTGAACACTGAAGCTTTCTTT. Amino acid sequence: CASSQGDLNTEAFF.

This clone has a single count. The CDR3 protein is CASSLTTPANVYGYTF. CDR3 in DNA: TGCGCCAGCAGCTTGACCACTCCAGCTAACGTCTATGGCTACACCTTC. This chain connects TRBV5-1 to TRBJ1-2; D call uncertain. This CDR3 is 16 amino acids long. Germline V gene data show CDR1 as SGHRS and CDR2 as YFSETQ. With 1 base removed from V and 4 bases from J, the gap between germline ends came to 17 bases.

As DNA, the CDR3 is TGTGCCAGCAGAGACGGGGCCCTCGCAGAGACCCAGTACTTC. This encodes CASRDGALAETQYF. This chain uses TRBV6-6 with TRBJ2-5; tentatively, D is TRBD1 or TRBD2 (5 bases each). This CDR3 region has 14 residues. Trimming took off 6 bases at V and 4 bases at J, with 15 bases between the two ends. Germline V gene sequence: CDR1 MNHNY, CDR2 SVGAGI (reference sequence).

The chain combines TRBV6-5 with TRBJ2-5; D remains unclear. The germline CDR1 and CDR2 sequences are MNHEY and SVGAGI. There are 13 residues in the CDR3. V was pared by 3 bases and J by 3 bases, with 8 bases between. In DNA form, the CDR3 reads TGTGCCAGCAGTTATACGGCGGAAGAGACCCAGTACTTC. The encoded protein is CASSYTAEETQYF.

The gene calls are TRBV6-5 and TRBJ1-5; D remains unclear. The V end lost 6 bases, the J end lost 0 bases, and 9 bases lay between the germline ends. The CDR3 is 14 residues long. Germline CDR1 is MNHEY and CDR2 is SVGAGI. For the CDR3, the DNA is TGTGCCAGCAGAAACACCTATAGCAATCAGCCCCAGCATTTT. Residues: CASRNTYSNQPQHF.

The V and J genes are TRBV7-9 and TRBJ1-4, with D possibly being TRBD1 (5 bases). Trimming removed 3 bases at V and 9 bases at J, with 14 bases between. From germline, CDR1 is SEHNR and CDR2 FQNEAQ (reference sequence). This CDR3 comprises 14 residues. Written as DNA, the CDR3 is TGTGCCAGCAGCTTGGGGCGGACTTATCAAAAACTGTTTTTT. Its protein product is CASSLGRTYQKLFF. Supplemented by reference TRBV7-9 and TRBJ1-4, the full variable domain reads DTGVSQNPRHKITKRGQNVTFRCDPISEHNRLYWYRQTLGQGPEFLTYFQNEAQLEKSRLLSDRFSAERPKGSFSTLEIQRTEQGDSAMYLCASSLGRTYQKLFFGSGTQLSVL.

The J gene is TRBJ2-7, the V gene TRBV18; 7 nucleotides match TRBD2. CDR1 and CDR2 from the germline V gene are KGHSH and LQKENI. With V trimmed by 3 bases and J by 4 bases, 9 bases remained unmatched. The CDR3 loop spans 15 amino acids. The CDR3 reads CASSPMSGTGYEQYF. The CDR3 bases are TGTGCCAGCTCACCGATGAGCGGGACGGGGTACGAGCAGTACTTC.

This clone is medium-sized in the sample. The rearrangement links TRBV11-2 to TRBJ2-1; no clear D. The V gene lost 7 bases and the J gene lost 0 bases, with 10 bases spanning the gap. Germline CDR1 and CDR2: SGHAT and FQNNGV. The CDR3 is 14 amino acids. This CDR3 reads CASTLEFSYNEQFF. CDR3 nucleotide sequence: TGTGCCAGCACCCTTGAGTTCTCCTACAATGAGCAGTTCTTC.

The gene calls are TRBV5-5 and TRBJ1-1; the match to TRBD1 covers 7 bases. The CDR3 sequence is 15 residues long. The ends lost 3 bases at V and 1 base at J; junction bases unmatched: 6. Germline CDR1 is SGHKS and CDR2 is YYEKEE (reference sequence). CDR3 region: CASSSGQVTNTEAFF. The CDR3 coding sequence is TGTGCCAGCAGCTCAGGACAGGTGACGAACACTGAAGCTTTCTTT.

The chain combines TRBV9 with TRBJ2-2; 7 bases agree with TRBD1. The CDR3 totals 16 residues. Germline CDR1 SGDLS, CDR2 YYNGEE. V gave up 0 bases and J gave up 0 bases; unmatched junction bases: 2. The CDR3 protein is CASSVAQGANTGELFF. CDR3 nucleotides: TGTGCCAGCAGCGTAGCCCAGGGGGCGAACACCGGGGAGCTGTTTTTT.